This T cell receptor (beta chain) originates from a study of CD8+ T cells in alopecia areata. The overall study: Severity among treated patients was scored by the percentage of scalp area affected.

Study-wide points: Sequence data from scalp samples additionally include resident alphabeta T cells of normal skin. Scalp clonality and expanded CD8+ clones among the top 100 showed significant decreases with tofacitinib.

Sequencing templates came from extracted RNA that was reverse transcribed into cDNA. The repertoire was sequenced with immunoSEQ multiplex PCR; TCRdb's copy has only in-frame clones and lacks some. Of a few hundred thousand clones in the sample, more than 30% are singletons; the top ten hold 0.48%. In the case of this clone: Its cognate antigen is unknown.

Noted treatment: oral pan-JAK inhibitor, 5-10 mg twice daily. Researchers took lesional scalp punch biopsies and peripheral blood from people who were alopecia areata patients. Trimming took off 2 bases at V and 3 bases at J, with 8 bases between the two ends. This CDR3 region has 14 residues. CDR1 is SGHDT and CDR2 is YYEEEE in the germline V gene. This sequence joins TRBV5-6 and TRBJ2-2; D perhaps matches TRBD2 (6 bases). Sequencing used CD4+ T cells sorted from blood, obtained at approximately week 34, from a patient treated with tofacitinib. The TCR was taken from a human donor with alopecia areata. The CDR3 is CASSFGGDTGELFF. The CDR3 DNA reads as TGTGCCAGCAGCTTTGGCGGGGACACCGGGGAGCTGTTTTTT.